Sequencing of this T cell receptor (beta chain) was carried out in a study of blood T cell repertoires in COVID-19. Study as a whole: Sites across the United States, Italy and Spain contributed samples from acute and convalescent COVID-19.

A Seattle source enrolled patients during active infection and followed them longitudinally. The germline V gene has CDR1 KGHDR and CDR2 SFDVKD. J gave up 7 bases and V 5 bases, and 6 bases lay outside the gene matches. This CDR3 has 13 amino acids. Authors' analysis steps: Amplification of reference gene primers provided the estimated nucleated cell counts. Assay used: immunoSEQ multiplex PCR; TCRdb lists only in-frame clones, some missing. V, J and clone size are those of that table, while D and trimming were read from the DNA. Of approximately 300,000 clones listed, about nine tenths are singletons.

This TCR was recovered from a woman aged 30 to 39 with COVID-19, enrolled during active disease. What was sequenced was peripheral blood. The rearrangement uses TRBV24-1 and TRBJ2-5; the match to TRBD1 covers 7 bases. The DNA for the CDR3 is TGTGCCACCAGTGTCGACAGGGAGAGGACCCAGTACTTC. This encodes CATSVDRERTQYF.